This TCR beta chain was recorded in a study of T cell repertoires in cytomegalovirus infection (dated by TCRdb to about 2019). Study-wide context: Peptide stimulations targeted recently identified HLA-C-restricted CMV epitopes, whose presentation resists viral immunomodulation, together with well-studied HLA-B-restricted epitopes. Donor HLA type was relevant to the analysis, because carriage of CMV infection together with the matching HLA type was indicated by public TCR beta signatures. The investigation overall reported the following: The ex vivo response was dominated by HLA-C-restricted CMV-specific TCR beta clonotypes, which also provided the single most frequent clonotype in two of eight donors. Cumulative frequency of public TCR beta family members discriminated carriers of CMV infection plus the relevant HLA type in this cohort and an independent 352-donor cohort.

The germline V gene (reference sequence) provides CDR1 SGHNT and CDR2 YYREEE. Inclusive of the bounding cysteine and phenylalanine, the CDR3 is 15 residues long. Of the read, only the CDR3 DNA is kept; its 45 bases are in frame from base 1. Germline trimming amounts to 0 bases on V and 8 bases on J, with 5 as the count of junction bases outside the gene matches. Turning to this clonotype: Its antigen is unknown. The sample holds no much larger clone one base away, and base qualities are not on file.

The sample's treatment or condition, from its label and the paper: in vitro stimulation with specific CMV peptide epitopes to enrich CMV-specific T cells. TCRdb shows the sequencer as Illumina HiSeq 1500. TCRdb's own reprocessing of the public reads used fastp at Q25 and MiXCR and kept productive beta chains. Identical CDR3 protein sequences are pooled into one entry, listed with their most common genes and DNA. Within this sample are 100,000 or so distinct CDR3 sequences, with around 32% of them counted one time only. The ten largest clonotypes hold over 60% of the sample. The sample consisted of CD8+ T cells from cultured PBMCs, taken from culture after CMV antigen stimulation. This clonotype was sampled from a human donor in good health (CMV status not recorded). Some clones in this sample may be carry-over from other donors' samples. The sequence is built from TRBV5-4 and TRBJ2-1, with TRBD1 matching 10 junction bases. The sequence in DNA is TGTGCCAGCAGCTTGGGGACAGGGGGGATGGATGAGCAGTTCTTC. The resulting protein is CASSLGTGGMDEQFF.